Listed here are 7 T cell receptor beta chains from one sample, sequenced in a study of shared clonotypes between healthy human individuals. Assay: immunoSEQ multiplex PCR; the TCRdb copy retains only in-frame clones and omits some. The profile covers some 2,400,000 clones, with approximately 95% appearing a single time and less than 0.15% taken by the ten largest. Material for sequencing was naive CD4+ T cells sorted from blood. The sample's subset: CD45RA+ positively selected. The receptors come from a man between 18 and 35 years old in good health.

This clone was detected a few times. The chain uses TRBV30 and TRBJ1-6; 7 bases fit TRBD1. After removal of 8 bases from V and 7 bases from J, the junction contained 11 bases not matched to a gene. Germline V CDR1 and CDR2: GTSNPN, SVGIG (reference sequence). CDR3 length equals 14 residues. CDR3 DNA sequence: TGTGCCGGGGTACGGGACAGCGAAAATTCACCCCTCCACTTT. It translates to CAGVRDSENSPLHF. Variable domain in full (rest from reference TRBV30 and TRBJ1-6): SQTIHQWPATLVQPVGSPLSLECTVEGTSNPNLYWYRQAAGRGLQLLFYSVGIGQISSEVPQNLSASRPQDRQFILSSKKLLLSDSGFYLCAGVRDSENSPLHFGNGTRLTVT.

This chain uses TRBV10-3 with TRBJ1-2; 9 nucleotides match TRBD1. Germline CDR1 ENHRY, CDR2 SYGVKD. There are 18 residues in the CDR3. The trim removed 2 bases at V and 4 bases at J, leaving 14 bases unmatched. CDR3 DNA: TGTGCCATCAGTGAGGGGACCCCCGGACAGGGGCAAATCTATGGCTACACCTTC. It encodes CAISEGTPGQGQIYGYTF.

The chain joins TRBV4-3 to TRBJ2-6; D gene unclear. The CDR3 is 16 residues long. V dropped 0 bases and J dropped 0 bases, with 6 bases sitting between them. CDR1 and CDR2 (germline): LGHNA, YSLEER. The CDR3 bases are TGCGCCAGCAGCCAAGATATGACCTCTGGGGCCAACGTCCTGACTTTC. Its protein is CASSQDMTSGANVLTF.

J is TRBJ2-1 and V is TRBV2; D is unclear. Trimming removed 3 bases from V and 0 bases from J, with 6 bases in between. CDR3 length equals 14 residues. Germline-derived CDR1 and CDR2 are SNHLY and FYNNEI. The DNA for the CDR3 is TGTGCCAGCAGTGACGAGAGCTCCTACAATGAGCAGTTCTTC. This sequence encodes CASSDESSYNEQFF.

The chain is built from TRBV5-1 and TRBJ1-1; the D is unclear. The length of the CDR3 is 14 residues. The V and J ends lost 0 bases and 5 bases respectively, with 11 bases between them. CDR1 is SGHRS, CDR2 YFSETQ, per germline. DNA of the CDR3: TGCGCCAGCAGCTTGGCCTACGGCATTACTGAAGCTTTCTTT. This translates into CASSLAYGITEAFF.

The rearrangement joins TRBV2 to TRBJ1-5; 7 bases map to TRBD1. J lost 0 bases, V lost 4 bases, and 6 bases had no gene match. CDR1 and CDR2 (germline): SNHLY, FYNNEI. CDR3 size: 16 residues. The CDR3 DNA is TGTGCCAGCAGTGGCCGGGACAGCAATAGCAATCAGCCCCAGCATTTT. Translated: CASSGRDSNSNQPQHF.

This clone was counted a single time. This CDR3 is also generated by other DNA sequences in the sample. The genes are TRBV28 and TRBJ1-2; D possibly corresponds to TRBD1 (6 bases). Germline lookup yields CDR1 MDHEN and CDR2 SYDVKM. The CDR3 has 12 residues. Trimming left V 7 bases short and J 2 bases short, with 8 bases between. CDR3 sequence reads: CASKTGNYGYTF. In DNA form, the CDR3 reads TGTGCCAGCAAGACAGGAAACTATGGCTACACCTTC.